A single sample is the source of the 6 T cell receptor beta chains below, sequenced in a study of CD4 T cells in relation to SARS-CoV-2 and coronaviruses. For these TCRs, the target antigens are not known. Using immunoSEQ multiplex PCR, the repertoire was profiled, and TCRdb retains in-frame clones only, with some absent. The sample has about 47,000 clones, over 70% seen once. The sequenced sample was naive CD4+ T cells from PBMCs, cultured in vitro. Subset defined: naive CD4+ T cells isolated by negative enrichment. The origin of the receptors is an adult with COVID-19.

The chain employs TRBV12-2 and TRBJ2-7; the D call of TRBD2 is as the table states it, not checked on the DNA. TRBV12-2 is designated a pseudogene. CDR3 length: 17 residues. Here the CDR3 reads CASRFSLTSGRGYEQYF. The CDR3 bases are TGTGCAAGTCGCTTTTCTTTGACTAGCGGGAGAGGTTACGAGCAGTACTTC.

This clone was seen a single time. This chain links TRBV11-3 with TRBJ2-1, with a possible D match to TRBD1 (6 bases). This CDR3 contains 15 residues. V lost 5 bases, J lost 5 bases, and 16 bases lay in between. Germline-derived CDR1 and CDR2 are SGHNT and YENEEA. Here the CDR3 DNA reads TGTGCCAGCAGCCTCGCAGGGGCGGCTCACAATGAGCAGTTCTTC. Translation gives CASSLAGAAHNEQFF.

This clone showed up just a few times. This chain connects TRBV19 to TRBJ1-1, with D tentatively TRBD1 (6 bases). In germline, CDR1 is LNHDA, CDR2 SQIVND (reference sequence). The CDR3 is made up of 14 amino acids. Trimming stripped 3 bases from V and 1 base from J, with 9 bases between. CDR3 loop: CASSIGGPNTEAFF. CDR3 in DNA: TGTGCCAGTAGTATTGGGGGCCCGAACACTGAAGCTTTCTTT. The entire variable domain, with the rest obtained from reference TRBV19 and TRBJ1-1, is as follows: DGGITQSPKYLFRKEGQNVTLSCEQNLNHDAMYWYRQDPGQGLRLIYYSQIVNDFQKGDIAEGYSVSREKKESFPLTVTSAQKNPTAFYLCASSIGGPNTEAFFGQGTRLTVV.

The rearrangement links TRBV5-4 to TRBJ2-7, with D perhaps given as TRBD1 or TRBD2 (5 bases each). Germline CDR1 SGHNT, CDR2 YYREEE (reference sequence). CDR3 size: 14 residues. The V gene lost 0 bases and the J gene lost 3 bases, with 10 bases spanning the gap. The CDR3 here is CASSLGMGVYEQYF. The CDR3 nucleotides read TGTGCCAGCAGCTTGGGAATGGGGGTCTACGAGCAGTACTTC.

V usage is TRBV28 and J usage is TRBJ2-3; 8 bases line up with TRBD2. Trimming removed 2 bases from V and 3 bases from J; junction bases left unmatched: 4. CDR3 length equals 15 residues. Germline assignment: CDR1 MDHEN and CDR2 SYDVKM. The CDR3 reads CASSLAGGGTDTQYF. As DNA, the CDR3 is TGTGCCAGCAGTTTAGCGGGGGGAGGAACAGATACGCAGTATTTT.

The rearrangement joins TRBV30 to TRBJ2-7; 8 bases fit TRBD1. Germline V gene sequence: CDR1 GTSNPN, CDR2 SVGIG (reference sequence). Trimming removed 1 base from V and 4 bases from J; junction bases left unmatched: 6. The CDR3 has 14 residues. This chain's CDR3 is CAWSGDRGSYEQYF. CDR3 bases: TGTGCCTGGAGTGGTGACAGGGGCAGTTACGAGCAGTACTTC.